A single T cell receptor beta chain is shown here with its context. Its antigen is currently unknown. This PCR relied on a set of 60 Vbeta primers and 13 Jbeta primers. Clones were read by immunoSEQ multiplex PCR, and TCRdb kept only the in-frame ones, dropping some. The table records 110,000 or so clones, about 61% of them present only once. Per the germline V gene, CDR1 is SGHTA and CDR2 is FQGTGA. The length of the CDR3 is 13 residues. The V gene lost 3 bases and the J gene lost 4 bases, with 7 bases spanning the gap. The sample comes from a study of cytomegalovirus exposure and HLA in healthy donors. Broader study findings: Later analysis suggested most CMV-associated TCR beta chains were HLA-restricted.

The chain joins TRBV7-3 to TRBJ2-1; D is possibly TRBD1 (5 bases). The sequence was obtained from a man aged 18 to 29 in good health and CMV-seropositive. The sequenced sample consisted of PBMCs. The CDR3 loop reads CASSFDSYNEQFF. The CDR3, as DNA: TGTGCCAGCAGCTTCGACAGTTACAATGAGCAGTTCTTC.